These 27 T cell receptor beta chains were sequenced from one sample in a study of control samples from healthy donors and cancer patients. Profiled with immunoSEQ multiplex PCR; TCRdb holds only in-frame clones, not every one. The sample yields roughly 88,000 clones, about 89% seen once. The material sequenced was blood. All receptors come from a woman in her 30s in good health.

The chain joins TRBV6-5 to TRBJ1-5; perhaps TRBD1 as D (5 bases). Germline V gives CDR1 MNHEY, CDR2 SVGAGI. The CDR3 is 13 residues long. V shed 9 bases and J shed 1 base, with 10 bases lying between them. The CDR3 nucleotides are TGTGCCAGTCGCTGGACAAGCAATCAGCCCCAGCATTTT. Translation: CASRWTSNQPQHF.

The V gene is TRBV10-3, the J gene TRBJ2-7; 11 bases line up with TRBD2. Germline assignment: CDR1 ENHRY and CDR2 SYGVKD. V shed 0 bases, J shed 6 bases, and the junction held 4 bases outside the gene matches. The CDR3 extends over 15 amino acids. The CDR3: CAISESGLAGGEQYF. DNA for the CDR3: TGTGCCATCAGTGAGTCAGGCCTAGCGGGAGGCGAGCAGTACTTC.

This clone appeared a single time. The gene calls are TRBV7-8 and TRBJ2-5; D may be TRBD2 (6 bases). CDR1 SGHVS and CDR2 FQNEAQ come from the germline V gene. V lost 2 bases to trimming and J lost 5 bases, with 21 bases between them. The CDR3 has 17 residues. The CDR3 spells CASSLLSTSGPLETQYF. As DNA, the CDR3 is TGTGCCAGCAGCTTACTCTCGACTAGTGGGCCTCTTGAGACCCAGTACTTC. The full variable domain, rest sourced from reference TRBV7-8 and TRBJ2-5, is GAGVSQSPRYKVAKRGQDVALRCDPISGHVSLFWYQQALGQGPEFLTYFQNEAQLDKSGLPSDRFFAERPEGSVSTLKIQRTQQEDSAVYLCASSLLSTSGPLETQYFGPGTRLLVL.

The rearrangement uses TRBV13 and TRBJ2-1; 8 nucleotides match TRBD1. This CDR3 is built from 18 residues. With V trimmed by 6 bases and J by 0 bases, 13 bases remained unmatched. CDR1 is PRHDT and CDR2 is FYEKMQ in the germline V gene (reference sequence). CDR3 sequence reads: CASSSGQGMLGSYNEQFF. Here the CDR3 DNA reads TGTGCCAGCAGTTCTGGACAGGGAATGCTCGGCTCCTACAATGAGCAGTTCTTC.

This clone was seen once. Here the CDR3 reads CASSPRQGGAGTNEKLFF. Here the CDR3 DNA reads TGTGCCAGCTCACCCAGACAGGGTGGAGCGGGAACTAATGAAAAACTGTTTTTT. This chain links TRBV18 with TRBJ1-4; 7 bases match TRBD1. V was clipped by 3 bases and J by 1 base; unmatched bases: 11. Germline loops: CDR1 KGHSH, CDR2 LQKENI. The CDR3 runs 18 residues.

V is TRBV7-3 and J is TRBJ2-3; D is uncertain. The germline gives CDR1 SGHTA, CDR2 FQGTGA. V lost 1 base to trimming and J lost 3 bases, with 8 bases between them. The CDR3 runs to 14 residues. In DNA, the CDR3 is TGTGCCAGCAGCTTAAACGGGTGGACAGATACGCAGTATTTT. Its protein product is CASSLNGWTDTQYF.

The CDR3: CASSIRTESYEQYF. The DNA for the CDR3 is TGTGCCAGTAGTATTCGGACAGAATCCTACGAGCAGTACTTC. The chain joins TRBV19 to TRBJ2-7, with D possibly being TRBD1 (6 bases). CDR3 size: 14 residues. Germline V gene sequence: CDR1 LNHDA, CDR2 SQIVND (reference sequence). The V gene lost 3 bases and the J gene lost 1 base, with 10 bases spanning the gap.

There are a few counts of this clone. The gene calls are TRBV19 and TRBJ1-2; 8 bases fit TRBD1. This CDR3 is 15 amino acids long. Germline CDR1 is LNHDA and CDR2 is SQIVND (reference sequence). With V trimmed by 5 bases and J by 2 bases, 7 bases remained unmatched. The CDR3 sequence: CASSGSRGLNYGYTF. The CDR3 coding sequence is TGTGCCAGTAGTGGATCCAGGGGGCTAAACTATGGCTACACCTTC.

The chain joins TRBV2 to TRBJ1-3, with D perhaps matching TRBD1 (5 bases). The germline V and J ends were trimmed by 3 bases and 1 base, with 16 bases remaining between them. This CDR3 is built from 17 residues. Germline V gives CDR1 SNHLY, CDR2 FYNNEI. The CDR3 sequence is CASSDPGRLGSGNTIYF. As DNA, the CDR3 is TGTGCCAGCAGTGACCCGGGACGGCTGGGTTCTGGAAACACCATATATTTT.

The gene calls are TRBV7-6 and TRBJ1-3; TRBD1 aligns across 8 bases. This CDR3 contains 16 residues. V gave up 2 bases and J gave up 0 bases; unmatched junction bases: 3. Germline loops: CDR1 SGHVS, CDR2 FNYEAQ. The CDR3 is CASSLRTGNSGNTIYF. The CDR3 DNA sequence: TGTGCCAGCAGCTTAAGGACAGGGAACTCTGGAAACACCATATATTTT.

The count of this clone is one. This chain joins TRBV27 and TRBJ2-2, with 10 bases lining up with TRBD2. The CDR3 runs 15 residues. V lost 3 bases to trimming and J lost 4 bases; unmatched junction nucleotides: 2. In germline, CDR1 is MNHEY, CDR2 SMNVEV (reference sequence). This CDR3 reads CASSFASGGTGELFF. In DNA form, the CDR3 reads TGTGCCAGCAGTTTCGCTAGCGGGGGCACCGGGGAGCTGTTTTTT.

The chain couples TRBV18 to TRBJ2-3; TRBD2 matches at 7 bases. The V and J ends lost 4 bases and 3 bases, in that order; junction bases with no gene match: 4. The CDR3 is made up of 14 amino acids. Germline V gene sequence: CDR1 KGHSH, CDR2 LQKENI. The DNA for the CDR3 is TGTGCCAGCTCACTAGTCGGGAGGACAGATACGCAGTATTTT. This translates into CASSLVGRTDTQYF. Together with reference TRBV18 and TRBJ2-3, the CDR3 gives the full variable domain: NAGVMQNPRHLVRRRGQEARLRCSPMKGHSHVYWYRQLPEEGLKFMVYLQKENIIDESGMPKERFSAEFPKEGPSILRIQQVVRGDSAAYFCASSLVGRTDTQYFGPGTRLTVL.

The chain couples TRBV6-5 to TRBJ1-3, with 7 bases identical to TRBD1. This CDR3 has 14 amino acids. CDR1 MNHEY and CDR2 SVGAGI come from the germline V gene. V was pared by 6 bases and J by 8 bases, with 10 bases of the junction left unmatched. CDR3 region: CASSSGTDAHTIYF. CDR3 in DNA: TGTGCCAGCAGCTCCGGGACAGACGCTCACACCATATATTTT.

Written as DNA, the CDR3 is TGTGCCAGCAGCTTAGGAGCAGCGACAGGAAAGCTTTCACCCCTCCACTTT. It encodes CASSLGAATGKLSPLHF. This chain joins TRBV11-2 and TRBJ1-6; TRBD1 might be the D (6 bases). The germline V gene has CDR1 SGHAT and CDR2 FQNNGV. V was cut by 1 base and J by 9 bases, with 19 bases left in between. This CDR3 region has 17 residues.

This sequence joins TRBV5-1 and TRBJ2-5; TRBD2 matches 9 bases. After removal of 3 bases from V and 1 base from J, the junction contained 7 bases not matched to a gene. The CDR3 extends over 16 amino acids. CDR1 is SGHRS and CDR2 is YFSETQ in the germline V gene. In DNA, the CDR3 is TGCGCCAGCAGCTCCCAAGCGGGGGGCCCCCAAGAGACCCAGTACTTC. It translates to CASSSQAGGPQETQYF.

This clone was seen a few times. In DNA form, the CDR3 reads TGTGCCAGCAGCCCCGACAGTTTACAGCCCCAGCATTTT. Translation: CASSPDSLQPQHF. The chain is built from TRBV6-5 and TRBJ1-5; possible D gene TRBD1, 5 bases. Trimming took off 6 bases at V and 7 bases at J, with 13 bases between the two ends. The CDR3 loop spans 13 amino acids. Germline V CDR1 and CDR2: MNHEY, SVGAGI.

The chain couples TRBV5-1 to TRBJ1-2, with 8 bases that match TRBD1. Trimming at V came to 3 bases and at J to 4 bases, leaving 8 bases not matched to a gene. The CDR3 covers 15 residues. Looked up from germline, CDR1 is SGHRS and CDR2 is YFSETQ. CDR3 DNA sequence: TGCGCCAGCAGCTCCGAACAGGGGGTTTTCTATGGCTACACCTTC. Translating it yields CASSSEQGVFYGYTF.

This chain links TRBV19 with TRBJ1-4, with D possibly TRBD1 on 5 matching bases. Germline CDR1 reads LNHDA; CDR2 reads SQIVND (reference sequence). Trimming cost V 7 bases and J 8 bases, with 20 bases left between them. The CDR3 consists of 15 residues. The CDR3 sequence: CASTLGPGLGEKLFF. CDR3 DNA: TGTGCCAGTACCCTAGGGCCAGGGCTAGGGGAAAAACTGTTTTTT.

J is TRBJ1-2 and V is TRBV18; a possible D gene is TRBD1 (5 bases). The CDR3 extends over 13 amino acids. CDR1 and CDR2 (germline): KGHSH, LQKENI. Deletions cut 4 bases from V and 8 bases from J, with 14 bases between. The CDR3 region has the DNA TGTGCCAGCTCACTCTCCGAAGGGGACGGCTACACCTTC. It encodes CASSLSEGDGYTF.

This sequence joins TRBV6-6 and TRBJ1-6, with 8 bases matching TRBD1. V dropped 5 bases and J dropped 6; count of bases not matched to a gene: 3. Germline assignment: CDR1 MNHNY and CDR2 SVGAGI (reference sequence). The CDR3 consists of 14 residues. CDR3 amino acids: CASSPTGVNSPLHF. In DNA form, the CDR3 reads TGTGCCAGCAGTCCGACAGGGGTTAATTCACCCCTCCACTTT.

The chain links TRBV7-9 to TRBJ2-3, with TRBD2 matching over 7 bases. The CDR3 has 13 residues. Per germline, CDR1 SEHNR and CDR2 FQNEAQ (reference sequence). J gave up 6 bases and V 5 bases, and 5 bases lay outside the gene matches. DNA of the CDR3: TGTGCCAGCAGCCCGCGGGGAGGGGATACGCAGTATTTT. Its protein product is CASSPRGGDTQYF.

In its sample, this clone was seen once. This chain joins TRBV28 and TRBJ1-2, with 9 bases identical to TRBD1. Trimming took 10 bases from V and 4 from J; bases not matched to a gene: 10. Germline V gene data show CDR1 as MDHEN and CDR2 as SYDVKM. The CDR3 is 14 amino acids. CDR3 bases: TGTGCCACCGTAGGACAGGGGATCTTCTATGGCTACACCTTC. Translated: CATVGQGIFYGYTF.

V gene TRBV5-4 combines with J gene TRBJ2-2, with a weak D call TRBD2 (6 bases). The V and J ends lost 2 bases and 0 bases respectively, with 8 bases between them. Germline CDR1 SGHNT, CDR2 YYREEE (reference sequence). The CDR3 extends over 15 amino acids. CDR3 in amino acids: CASSFRLANTGELFF. The CDR3 nucleotides read TGTGCCAGCAGCTTCCGACTAGCGAACACCGGGGAGCTGTTTTTT. Together with reference TRBV5-4 and TRBJ2-2, the CDR3 gives the full variable domain: ETGVTQSPTHLIKTRGQQVTLRCSSQSGHNTVSWYQQALGQGPQFIFQYYREEENGRGNFPPRFSGLQFPNYSSELNVNALELDDSALYLCASSFRLANTGELFFGEGSRLTVL.

This chain connects TRBV19 to TRBJ1-5; weak D call: TRBD1 (6 bases). Germline lookup yields CDR1 LNHDA and CDR2 SQIVND (reference sequence). V gave up 5 bases and J gave up 5 bases, with 16 bases separating them. The CDR3 extends over 15 amino acids. CDR3 amino acids: CASSWGRQGDQPQHF. The CDR3 coding sequence is TGTGCCAGTAGTTGGGGGCGCCAGGGAGATCAGCCCCAGCATTTT.

This chain connects TRBV29-1 to TRBJ1-5; maybe TRBD1 (5 bases). Germline-derived CDR1 and CDR2 are SQVTM and ANQGSEA. V was cut by 4 bases and J by 4 bases, with 11 bases left in between. CDR3 length: 13 residues. The CDR3 DNA reads TGCAGCGTTGGGGACCGATTTAATCAGCCCCAGCATTTT. Translated: CSVGDRFNQPQHF.

Concerning this clone: The sample has other DNA sequences that encode this CDR3 too. The V gene is TRBV6-5, the J gene TRBJ2-7; 8 positions match TRBD2. The J segment lost 1 base and the V segment lost 7 bases, leaving 9 bases of the junction unmatched. Germline CDR1 and CDR2: MNHEY and SVGAGI. The CDR3 covers 15 residues. In DNA, the CDR3 is TGTGCCAGCACCCCGGGGAGCGGGGGTTCCTACGAGCAGTACTTC. It translates to CASTPGSGGSYEQYF.

The chain uses TRBV28 and TRBJ2-7, with D unclear. The CDR3 runs 10 residues. The V gene's germline CDR1 is MDHEN and CDR2 SYDVKM. The germline V and J ends were trimmed by 5 bases and 11 bases, with 10 bases remaining between them. The CDR3 nucleotides read TGTGCCAGCAGTGACCACATTAAGTACTTC. Amino acid sequence: CASSDHIKYF.